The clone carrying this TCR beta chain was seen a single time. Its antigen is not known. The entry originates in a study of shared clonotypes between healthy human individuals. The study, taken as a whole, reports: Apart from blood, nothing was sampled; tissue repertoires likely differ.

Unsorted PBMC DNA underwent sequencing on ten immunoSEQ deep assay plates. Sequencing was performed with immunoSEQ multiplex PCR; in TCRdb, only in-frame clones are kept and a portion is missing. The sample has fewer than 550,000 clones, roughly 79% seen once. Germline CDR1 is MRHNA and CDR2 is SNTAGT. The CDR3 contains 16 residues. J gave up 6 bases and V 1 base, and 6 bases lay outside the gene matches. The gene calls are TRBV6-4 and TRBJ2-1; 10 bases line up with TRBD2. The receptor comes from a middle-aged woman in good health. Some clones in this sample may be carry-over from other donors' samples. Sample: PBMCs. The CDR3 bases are TGTGCCAGCAGTGACTTCAGGACTAGCGGCCCCAATGAGCAGTTCTTC. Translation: CASSDFRTSGPNEQFF.